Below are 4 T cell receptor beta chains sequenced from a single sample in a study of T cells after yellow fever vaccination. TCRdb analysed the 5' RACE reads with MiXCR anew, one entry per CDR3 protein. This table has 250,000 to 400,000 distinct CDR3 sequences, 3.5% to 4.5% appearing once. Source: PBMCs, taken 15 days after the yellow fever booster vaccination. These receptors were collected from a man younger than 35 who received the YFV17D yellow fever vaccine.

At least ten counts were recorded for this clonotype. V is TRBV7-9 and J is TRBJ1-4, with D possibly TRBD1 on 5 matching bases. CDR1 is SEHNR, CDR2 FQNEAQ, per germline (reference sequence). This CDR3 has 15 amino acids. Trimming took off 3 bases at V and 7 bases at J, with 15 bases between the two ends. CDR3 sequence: CASSFTTALGEKLFF. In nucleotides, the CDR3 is TGTGCCAGCAGCTTCACGACAGCTTTAGGTGAAAAACTGTTTTTT.

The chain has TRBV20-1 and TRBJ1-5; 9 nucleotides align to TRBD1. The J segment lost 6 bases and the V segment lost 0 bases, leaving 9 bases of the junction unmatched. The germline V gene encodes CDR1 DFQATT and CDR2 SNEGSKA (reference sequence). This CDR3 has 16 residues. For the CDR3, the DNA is TGCAGTGCTAGAGATATGACAGGGGGTTCGGGTCAGCCCCAGCATTTT. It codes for CSARDMTGGSGQPQHF.

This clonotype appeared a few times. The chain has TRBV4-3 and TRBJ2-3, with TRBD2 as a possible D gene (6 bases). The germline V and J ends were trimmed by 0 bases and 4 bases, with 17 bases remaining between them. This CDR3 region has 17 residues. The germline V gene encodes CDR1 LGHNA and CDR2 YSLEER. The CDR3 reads CASSQDDLAGRSDTQYF. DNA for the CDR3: TGCGCCAGCAGCCAAGATGATCTGGCAGGGAGGTCAGATACGCAGTATTTT.

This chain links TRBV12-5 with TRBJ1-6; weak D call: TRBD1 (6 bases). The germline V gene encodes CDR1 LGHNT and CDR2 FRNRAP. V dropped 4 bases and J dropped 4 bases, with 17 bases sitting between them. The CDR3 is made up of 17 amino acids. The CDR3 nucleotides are TGTGCTAGTGGTTCATCACAGGGTCTGGATTATAATTCACCCCTCCACTTT. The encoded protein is CASGSSQGLDYNSPLHF.